The T cell receptor (beta chain) under discussion was sequenced for a study of T cell clones after liver transplantation. Study-level background: HCV positivity affected three of eight recipients; the rest lacked autoimmune or viral indications.

Some clones are missing from TCRdb's copy, which holds only in-frame ones; the method was immunoSEQ multiplex PCR. The sample records tens of thousands of clones, about four fifths being singletons. The V gene lost 6 bases and the J gene lost 4 bases, with 6 bases spanning the gap. Germline V gene lookup returns CDR1 MDHEN and CDR2 SYDVKM. CDR3 size: 11 residues. The starting material was CD4+ T cells from blood, obtained 12 months after liver transplant. This clonotype was obtained from a human patient who received a liver transplant. T cells may partly derive from the graft donor. V gene TRBV28 combines with J gene TRBJ1-1, with D unresolved. The CDR3 loop is CASSLLTEAFF. CDR3 DNA sequence: TGTGCCAGCAGCCTCCTCACTGAAGCTTTCTTT.